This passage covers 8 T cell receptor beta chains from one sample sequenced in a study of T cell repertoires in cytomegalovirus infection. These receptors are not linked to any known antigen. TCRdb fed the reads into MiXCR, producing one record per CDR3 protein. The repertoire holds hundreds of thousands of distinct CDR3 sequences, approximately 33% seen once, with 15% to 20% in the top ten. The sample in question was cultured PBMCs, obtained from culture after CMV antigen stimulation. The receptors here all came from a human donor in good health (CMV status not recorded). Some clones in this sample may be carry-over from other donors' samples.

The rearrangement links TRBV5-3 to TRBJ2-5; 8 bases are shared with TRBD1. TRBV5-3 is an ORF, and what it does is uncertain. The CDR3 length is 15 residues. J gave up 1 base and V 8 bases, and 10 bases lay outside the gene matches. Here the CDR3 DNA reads TGTGCCAGCAGCAAGACAGGGGACCTCCAAGAGACCCAGTACTTC. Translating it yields CASSKTGDLQETQYF.

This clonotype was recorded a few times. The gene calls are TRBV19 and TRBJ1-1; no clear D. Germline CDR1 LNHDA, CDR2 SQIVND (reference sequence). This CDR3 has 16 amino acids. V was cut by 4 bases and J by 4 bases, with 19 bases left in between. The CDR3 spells CASSTPFRKDGTEAFF. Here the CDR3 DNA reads TGTGCCAGTAGTACGCCATTCAGGAAGGACGGCACTGAAGCTTTCTTT.

The CDR3 loop reads CASELLYGANVLTF. In DNA, the CDR3 is TGTGCCAGCGAGCTCCTATACGGGGCCAACGTCCTGACTTTC. The rearrangement uses TRBV11-2 and TRBJ2-6, with D unclear. CDR3 length: 14 residues. V was clipped by 8 bases and J by 4 bases, with 12 bases between them. Per germline, CDR1 SGHAT and CDR2 FQNNGV.

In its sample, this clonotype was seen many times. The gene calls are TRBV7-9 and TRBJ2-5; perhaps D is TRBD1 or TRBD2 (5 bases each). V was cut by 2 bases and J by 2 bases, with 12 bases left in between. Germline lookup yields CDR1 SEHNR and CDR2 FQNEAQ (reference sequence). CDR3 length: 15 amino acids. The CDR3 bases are TGTGCCAGCAGCTTAAGGGTTGGGGGACAAGAGACCCAGTACTTC. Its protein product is CASSLRVGGQETQYF.

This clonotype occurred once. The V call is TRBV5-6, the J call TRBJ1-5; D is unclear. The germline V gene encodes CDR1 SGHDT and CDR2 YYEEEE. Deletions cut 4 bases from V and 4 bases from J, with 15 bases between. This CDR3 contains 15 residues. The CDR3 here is CASSADGPGNQPQHF. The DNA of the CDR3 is TGTGCCAGCAGCGCGGACGGACCGGGGAATCAGCCCCAGCATTTT. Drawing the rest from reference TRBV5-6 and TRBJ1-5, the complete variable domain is DAGVTQSPTHLIKTRGQQVTLRCSPKSGHDTVSWYQQALGQGPQFIFQYYEEEERQRGNFPDRFSGHQFPNYSSELNVNALLLGDSALYLCASSADGPGNQPQHFGDGTRLSIL.

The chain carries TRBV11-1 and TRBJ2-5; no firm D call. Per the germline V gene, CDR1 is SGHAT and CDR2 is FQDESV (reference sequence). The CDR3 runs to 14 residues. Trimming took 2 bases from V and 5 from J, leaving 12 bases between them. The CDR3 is CASSLSGSPETQYF. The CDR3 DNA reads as TGTGCCAGCAGCTTATCGGGCAGTCCGGAGACCCAGTACTTC.

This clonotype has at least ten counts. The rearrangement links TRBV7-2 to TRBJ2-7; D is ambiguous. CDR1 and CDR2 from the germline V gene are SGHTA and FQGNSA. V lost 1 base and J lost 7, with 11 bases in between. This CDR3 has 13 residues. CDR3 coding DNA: TGTGCCAGCAGCTTAGATCCCCCTAGTGAGCAGTACTTC. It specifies CASSLDPPSEQYF. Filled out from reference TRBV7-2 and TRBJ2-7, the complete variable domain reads GAGVSQSPSNKVTEKGKDVELRCDPISGHTALYWYRQSLGQGLEFLIYFQGNSAPDKSGLPSDRFSAERTGGSVSTLTIQRTQQEDSAVYLCASSLDPPSEQYFGPGTRLTVT.

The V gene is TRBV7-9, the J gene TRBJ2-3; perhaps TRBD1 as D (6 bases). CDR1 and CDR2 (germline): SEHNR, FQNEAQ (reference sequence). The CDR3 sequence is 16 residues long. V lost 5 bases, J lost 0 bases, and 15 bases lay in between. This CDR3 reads CASSPGTLSSTDTQYF. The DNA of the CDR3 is TGTGCCAGCAGCCCCGGGACACTTTCTAGCACAGATACGCAGTATTTT.